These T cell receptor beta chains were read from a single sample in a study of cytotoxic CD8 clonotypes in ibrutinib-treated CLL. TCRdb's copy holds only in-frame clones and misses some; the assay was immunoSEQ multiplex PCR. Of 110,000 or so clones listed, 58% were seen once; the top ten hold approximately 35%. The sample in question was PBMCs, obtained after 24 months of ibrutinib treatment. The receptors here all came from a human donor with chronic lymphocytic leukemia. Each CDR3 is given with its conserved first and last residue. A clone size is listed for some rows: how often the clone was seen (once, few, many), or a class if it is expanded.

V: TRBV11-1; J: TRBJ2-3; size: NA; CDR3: CASSSRDASTDTQYF
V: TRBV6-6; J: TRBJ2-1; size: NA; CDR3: CASSSGGPYNEQFF
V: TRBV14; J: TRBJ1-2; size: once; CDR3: CASSRNIATF
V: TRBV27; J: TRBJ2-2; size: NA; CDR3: CASSSALGQRTGELFF
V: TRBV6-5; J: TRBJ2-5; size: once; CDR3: CASSSPGTGSWTQYF
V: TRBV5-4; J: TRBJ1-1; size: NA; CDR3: CASSLQGSRQEAFF
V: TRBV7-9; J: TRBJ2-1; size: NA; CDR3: CASSRAGTNNEQFF
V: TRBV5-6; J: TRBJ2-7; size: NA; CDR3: CASSLVEEQYF
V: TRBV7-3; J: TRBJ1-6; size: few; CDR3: CASSSGQGNNSPLHF
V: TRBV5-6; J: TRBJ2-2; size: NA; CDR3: CASTPWGTGHTGELFF
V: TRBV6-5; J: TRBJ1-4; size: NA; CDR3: CASSRSLGPPEKLFF
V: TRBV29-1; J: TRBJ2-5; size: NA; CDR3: CSVEDFLAGGRETQYF
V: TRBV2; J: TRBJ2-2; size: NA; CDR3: CASSGEGALAGELFF
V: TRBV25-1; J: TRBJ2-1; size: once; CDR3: CASSESLLIRNEQFF
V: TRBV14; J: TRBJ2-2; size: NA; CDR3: CASSQEGTGELFF
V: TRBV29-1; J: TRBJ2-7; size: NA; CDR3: CSVVRGSSYEQYF
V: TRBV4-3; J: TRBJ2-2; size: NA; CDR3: CASSQDIQNTGELFF
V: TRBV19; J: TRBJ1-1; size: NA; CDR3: CASSYDRLEAFF
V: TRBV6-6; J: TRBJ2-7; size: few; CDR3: CASRLAESYEQYF
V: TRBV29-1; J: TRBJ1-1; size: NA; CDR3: CSVGAIPGGRPEAFF
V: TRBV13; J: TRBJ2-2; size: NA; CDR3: CASRPRNSPRTGELFF
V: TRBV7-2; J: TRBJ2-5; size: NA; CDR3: CASSGGGGETQYF
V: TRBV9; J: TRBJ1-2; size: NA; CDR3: CASSVGASPNYGYTF
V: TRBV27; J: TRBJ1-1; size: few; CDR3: CASSLLGGNTEAFF
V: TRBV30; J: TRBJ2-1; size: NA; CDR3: CAWSKGQGYNEQFF
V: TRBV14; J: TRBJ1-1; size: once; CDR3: CASSPRQGALGDTEAFF
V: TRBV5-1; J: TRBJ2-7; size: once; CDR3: CASSLAKGLTYEQYF
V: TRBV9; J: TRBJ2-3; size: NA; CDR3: CASSAGGGPDTQYF
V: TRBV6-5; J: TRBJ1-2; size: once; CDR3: CASSYSQGYGYTF
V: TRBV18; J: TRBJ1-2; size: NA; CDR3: CASSQNRGGYTF
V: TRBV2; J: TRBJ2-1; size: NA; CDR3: CASSSDRVGYIEQFF
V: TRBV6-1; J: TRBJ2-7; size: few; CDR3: CASTGLNEQYF
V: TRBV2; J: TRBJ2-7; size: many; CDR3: CASSVGGPYEQYF
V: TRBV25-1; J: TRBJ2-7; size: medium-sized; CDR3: CASTGVGTATYEQYF
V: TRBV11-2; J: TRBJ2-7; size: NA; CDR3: CASSLAGGHYYEQYF
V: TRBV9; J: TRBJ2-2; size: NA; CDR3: CASSVETGSSTGELFF
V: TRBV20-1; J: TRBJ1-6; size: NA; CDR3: CSARGPRFLHF
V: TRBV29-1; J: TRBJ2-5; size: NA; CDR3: CSVEDPGQGDQETQYF
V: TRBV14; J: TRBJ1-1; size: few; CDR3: CASSPQKFAEAFF
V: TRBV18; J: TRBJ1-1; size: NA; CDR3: CASSPRQNTEAFF
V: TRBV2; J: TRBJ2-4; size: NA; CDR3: CASSRERNIQYF
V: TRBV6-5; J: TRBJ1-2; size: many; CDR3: CASSGDRSGYTF
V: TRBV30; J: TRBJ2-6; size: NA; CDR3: CAWSVRGGSGANVLTF
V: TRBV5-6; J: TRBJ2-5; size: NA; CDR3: CASSLAGQGQETQYF
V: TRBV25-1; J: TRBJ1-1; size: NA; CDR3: CASSEGRGLRTEAFF
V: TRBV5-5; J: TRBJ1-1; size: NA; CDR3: CASSLTAVTEAFF
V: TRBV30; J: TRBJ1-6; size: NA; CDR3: CAWSPQKAVTSSPLHF
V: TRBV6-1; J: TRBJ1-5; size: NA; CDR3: CASSEGPGPRQPQHF
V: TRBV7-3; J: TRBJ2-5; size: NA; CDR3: CASSLNGGGLEETQYF
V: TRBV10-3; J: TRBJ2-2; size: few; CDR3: CAISGSSGGAQYTGELFF
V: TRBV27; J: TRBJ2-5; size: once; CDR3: CASSLTTGAWETQYF
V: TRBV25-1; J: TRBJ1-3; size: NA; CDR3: CASSESSSGNTIYF
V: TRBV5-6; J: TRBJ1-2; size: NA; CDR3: CASSPRQGAGGYTF
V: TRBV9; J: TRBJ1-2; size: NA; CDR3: CASERANYGYTF
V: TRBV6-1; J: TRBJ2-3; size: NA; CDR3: CASSEARWTSYADTQYF
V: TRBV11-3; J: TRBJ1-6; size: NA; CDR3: CASSSGGYYNSPLHF